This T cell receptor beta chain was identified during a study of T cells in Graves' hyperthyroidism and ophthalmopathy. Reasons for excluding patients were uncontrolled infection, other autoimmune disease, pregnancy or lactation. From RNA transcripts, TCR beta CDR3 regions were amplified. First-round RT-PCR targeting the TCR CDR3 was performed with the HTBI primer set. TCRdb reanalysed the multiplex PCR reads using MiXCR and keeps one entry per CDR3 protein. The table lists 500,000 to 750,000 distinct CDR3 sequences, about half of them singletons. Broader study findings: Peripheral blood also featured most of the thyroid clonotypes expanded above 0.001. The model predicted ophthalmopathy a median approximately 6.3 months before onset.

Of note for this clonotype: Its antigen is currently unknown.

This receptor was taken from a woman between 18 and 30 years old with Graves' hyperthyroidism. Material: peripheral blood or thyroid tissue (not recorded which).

In nucleotides, the CDR3 is TGCGCCAGCAGCCAAGCACAGGGGGGTATCACTTCTAACTATGGCTACACCTTC. It is translated as CASSQAQGGITSNYGYTF. This rearrangement joins TRBV4-1 to TRBJ1-2; TRBD1 matches at 8 bases. The CDR3 contains 18 residues. Germline CDR1 and CDR2: MGHRA and YSYEKL. V gave up 1 base and J gave up 0 bases; unmatched junction bases: 10.